Listed here are 25 T cell receptor beta chains from one sample, sequenced in a study of T cells in women clearing cervical HPV infection. Some clones are missing from TCRdb's copy, which holds only in-frame ones; the method was immunoSEQ multiplex PCR. This table lists 14,000 or so clones. Sequencing used blood buffy coat. The receptor set was obtained from a woman between 18 and 70 years old with a cervical HPV16 infection that either progressed to CIN3+ or cleared (not recorded which).

Remarks on this clone: The read terminates 3 residues before the CDR3 end, so the remaining end is supplied by the germline J gene. The V gene is TRBV5-1, the J gene TRBJ1-6; no definite D call. From germline, CDR1 is SGHRS and CDR2 YFSETQ. The CDR3 consists of 15 residues. V was pared by 3 bases and J by 9 bases, with 16 bases between. Incomplete CDR3 DNA: TGCGCCAGCAGCTCCTCTGGGCAGTTTGGTTCACCC. Protein: CASSSSGQFGSP. The whole CDR3 sequence reads CASSSSGQFGSPLHF.

Turning to this clone: The sequence runs out 3 residues before the end of the CDR3; the remainder is reconstructed from the germline J gene. This rearrangement joins TRBV5-1 to TRBJ2-7, with D perhaps TRBD1 (6 bases). This CDR3 is 18 amino acids long. Trimming removed 4 bases at V and 0 bases at J, with 23 bases between. Germline V lookup: CDR1 SGHRS, CDR2 YFSETQ. The chain's CDR3 is CASSGVGASGPSSYEQYF. Incomplete CDR3 DNA: TGCGCCAGCAGCGGTGTGGGGGCGTCGGGGCCTAGCTCCTACGAG.

A note on this clone: The read is 3 residues too short to cover the CDR3 end, so that end is filled in from the germline J gene. The chain carries TRBV19 and TRBJ1-1; D might be TRBD1 (5 bases). The CDR3 runs to 15 residues. In germline, CDR1 is LNHDA, CDR2 SQIVND (reference sequence). V lost 3 bases and J 0 bases, leaving 11 bases between the germline ends. Partial CDR3 DNA: TGTGCCAGTAGTATTCTTCAGGGAATGAACACTGAA. Its translation is CASSILQGMNTE. The full CDR3 sequence reads CASSILQGMNTEAFF.

Of note for this clone: The read finishes 3 residues shy of the CDR3 end, and the germline J gene is used to complete it. V and J are TRBV7-2 and TRBJ2-1, with D possibly being TRBD2 (6 bases). Trimming stripped 5 bases from V and 9 bases from J, with 14 bases between. The CDR3 totals 13 residues. Germline V lookup: CDR1 SGHTA, CDR2 FQGNSA. CDR3 residues: CASSPRAEGEQFF. Partial CDR3 DNA: TGTGCCAGCAGCCCCAGAGCGGAGGGTGAG.

Details on this clone: The missing CDR3 end, 3 residues past where the read stops, is filled in from the germline J gene. The J gene is TRBJ2-7, the V gene TRBV5-1, with 9 positions matching TRBD2. Germline V gene sequence: CDR1 SGHRS, CDR2 YFSETQ. The ends lost 4 bases at V and 5 bases at J; junction bases unmatched: 10. CDR3 length: 15 amino acids. The part of the CDR3 DNA that was read is TGCGCCAGCAGCCCCGGGCGCGGGGGGGTGGACGAG. It encodes CASSPGRGGVDE. The full CDR3 sequence reads CASSPGRGGVDEQYF. Together with reference TRBV5-1 and TRBJ2-7, the CDR3 gives the full variable domain: KAGVTQTPRYLIKTRGQQVTLSCSPISGHRSVSWYQQTPGQGLQFLFEYFSETQRNKGNFPGRFSGRQFSNSRSEMNVSTLELGDSALYLCASSPGRGGVDEQYFGPGTRLTVT.

With regard to this clone: The read terminates 3 residues before the CDR3 end, so the remaining end is supplied by the germline J gene. The chain couples TRBV4-1 to TRBJ2-7, with TRBD1 matching 10 bases. Germline CDR1 is MGHRA and CDR2 is YSYEKL. The CDR3 sequence is 16 residues long. V lost 1 base and J lost 6; bases outside the gene matches: 9. The covered CDR3 bases are TGCGCCAGCAGCCAAGTTTTCCGGGACAGGGGCCTCGAG. Translating it yields CASSQVFRDRGLE. The full CDR3 sequence reads CASSQVFRDRGLEQYF.

About this clone itself: The read halts 3 residues ahead of the CDR3 end, with the missing end drawn from the germline J gene. The chain recombines TRBV11-2 with TRBJ2-3; D might be TRBD1 or TRBD2, each matching 5 bases. Per the germline V gene, CDR1 is SGHAT and CDR2 is FQNNGV. The CDR3 covers 12 residues. The CDR3 bases that were read are TGTGCCAGCAGCTTAGAAGGGGAGACG. Translating gives CASSLEGET. The CDR3, in full, reads CASSLEGETQYF.

Note on this clone: The CDR3 end falls 3 residues outside the read, so it is completed with the germline J gene. This chain links TRBV20-1 with TRBJ2-5, with 7 bases identical to TRBD1. Unmatched junction bases numbered 8, after V lost 0 bases and J lost 4 bases. Germline V gene data show CDR1 as DFQATT and CDR2 as SNEGSKA (reference sequence). The CDR3 runs 15 residues. The covered CDR3 bases are TGCAGTGCTAGAGATCAAAGGGGGCGGACAGAGACC. It translates to CSARDQRGRTET. In full, the CDR3 reads CSARDQRGRTETQYF.

Concerning this clone: One junction end does not reproduce the germline sequence, and a read error may be involved. The observed sequence ends 3 residues before the CDR3 terminus, with the missing tail filled in from the germline J gene. Other DNA sequences in this specimen translate into the identical CDR3. This chain links TRBV2 with TRBJ1-3, with D uncertain. This CDR3 comprises 14 residues. In germline, CDR1 is SNHLY, CDR2 FYNNEI. The DNA read from the CDR3 is TGTGCCAGCAACCCAAGGGTGGCTGGAAACACG. This codes for CASNPRVAGNT. The CDR3 as a whole reads CASNPRVAGNTIYF. The full variable domain, with the rest looked up from reference TRBV2 and TRBJ1-3, is EPEVTQTPSHQVTQMGQEVILRCVPISNHLYFYWYRQILGQKVEFLVSFYNNEISEKSEIFDDQFSVERPDGSNFTLKIRSTKLEDSAMYFCASNPRVAGNTIYFGEGSWLTVV.

CDR3 bases read: TGTGCCAGTAGTATAGGACAGGGGGCGCTTAACTATGGC. Translated: CASSIGQGALNYG. The complete CDR3 protein is CASSIGQGALNYGYTF. V is TRBV19 and J is TRBJ1-2, with 10 nucleotides matching TRBD1. The CDR3 extends 3 residues past the end of the read, so its final part is completed from the germline J gene. The CDR3 spans 16 residues. From germline, CDR1 is LNHDA and CDR2 SQIVND (reference sequence). V shed 1 base and J 1 base; nucleotides not matched to a gene: 3.

With regard to this clone: The read gets to within 3 residues of the CDR3 end, and the germline J gene fills in the rest. This rearrangement joins TRBV20-1 to TRBJ1-1; D perhaps matches TRBD1 (6 bases). This CDR3 has 14 amino acids. Per germline, CDR1 DFQATT and CDR2 SNEGSKA (reference sequence). CDR3 amino acids: CSARDPGGENRAFF. The DNA read from the CDR3 is TGCAGTGCTAGAGATCCGGGGGGCGAGAATCGG.

Of note for this clone: The observed sequence ends 3 residues before the CDR3 terminus, with the missing tail filled in from the germline J gene. The rearrangement uses TRBV10-1 and TRBJ2-3, with 9 bases identical to TRBD2. Germline CDR1 and CDR2: WNHNN and SYGVQD (reference sequence). CDR3 size: 15 residues. The DNA read from the CDR3 is TGCGCCAGCAGTGAGTGGCGGGGGGGCCTGGAGACG. Protein sequence: CASSEWRGGLET. The whole CDR3 sequence reads CASSEWRGGLETQYF.

As to this clone: The read comes to an end 3 residues before the CDR3 does, leaving the germline J gene to fill in the end. The chain employs TRBV6-1 and TRBJ1-2; D might be TRBD1 (5 bases). CDR1 and CDR2 (germline): MNHNS, SASEGT. This CDR3 contains 15 residues. CDR3 residues: CASSANRGSYYDYTF. Partial CDR3 DNA: TGTGCCAGCAGTGCAAACCGGGGGAGCTACTACGAC.

On this clone itself: The read ends 3 residues before the CDR3 terminus; that terminus is restored from the germline J gene. This chain links TRBV6-2 or TRBV6-3 with TRBJ2-4, with a tentative D call TRBD1 (6 bases). V gave up 5 bases and J gave up 3 bases, with 11 bases separating them. The CDR3 sequence is 14 residues long. The germline gives CDR1 MNHEY, CDR2 SVGEGT. CDR3 bases read: TGTGCCAGCAGTCAGGGGCAGGGCAAAAACATT. Translated: CASSQGQGKNI. The whole CDR3 reads CASSQGQGKNIQYF.

As regards this clone: The sequenced fragment ends 3 residues before the CDR3 boundary, so the rest is inferred from the germline J gene. The gene calls are TRBV6-2 or TRBV6-3 and TRBJ2-3, with TRBD1 matching over 8 bases. CDR1 and CDR2 (germline): MNHEY, SVGEGT. The CDR3 loop spans 14 amino acids. This CDR3 is CASSAGGMFQPQYF. Incomplete CDR3 DNA: TGTGCCAGCAGTGCAGGGGGCATGTTTCAGCCG.

Judged by frequency, this clone is medium-sized. The read finishes 3 residues shy of the CDR3 end, and the germline J gene is used to complete it. The V gene is TRBV18, the J gene TRBJ2-3, with TRBD2 identical over 7 bases. There are 14 residues in the CDR3. V trimming: 4 bases; J trimming: 3 bases; junction bases outside the gene matches: 4. Germline V gives CDR1 KGHSH, CDR2 LQKENI. The CDR3 spells CASSLGLDTDTQYF. CDR3 DNA (partial): TGTGCCAGCTCACTCGGACTAGATACAGATACG.

On this clone: The read ends 3 residues before the CDR3 terminus; that terminus is restored from the germline J gene. This chain connects TRBV2 to TRBJ2-3; TRBD2 aligns across 9 bases. Germline values: CDR1 SNHLY, CDR2 FYNNEI. The CDR3 length is 15 residues. With V trimmed by 4 bases and J by 5 bases, 7 bases remained unmatched. The CDR3 here is CASSAERGAGDTQYF. CDR3 DNA (partial): TGTGCCAGCAGTGCCGAGCGGGGGGCGGGAGATACG. The variable domain in full, completed from reference TRBV2 and TRBJ2-3, reads EPEVTQTPSHQVTQMGQEVILRCVPISNHLYFYWYRQILGQKVEFLVSFYNNEISEKSEIFDDQFSVERPDGSNFTLKIRSTKLEDSAMYFCASSAERGAGDTQYFGPGTRLTVL.

Notes on this clone: The read comes to an end 3 residues before the CDR3 does, leaving the germline J gene to fill in the end. J is TRBJ1-2 and V is TRBV7-9; no clear D. V lost 2 bases and J 3 bases, leaving 10 bases between the germline ends. The CDR3 totals 14 residues. Germline values: CDR1 SEHNR, CDR2 FQNEAQ (reference sequence). CDR3 sequence: CASSLMERDYGYTF. Partial CDR3 DNA: TGTGCCAGCAGCTTAATGGAGCGGGACTATGGC.

In regard to this clone: Its ends do not fully match the called genes, so a read error is possible. The observed sequence ends 3 residues before the CDR3 terminus, with the missing tail filled in from the germline J gene. Other DNA sequences in the sample encode the same CDR3. The chain joins TRBV5-6 to TRBJ1-3; a weak D match, TRBD1 (5 bases). Looked up from germline, CDR1 is SGHDT and CDR2 is YYEEEE. The CDR3 is 15 residues long. The CDR3 bases that were read are TGTGCCAGCAGCTCCCCGGGGGGGTCTGGAAACACA. Its translation is CASSSPGGSGNT. The full CDR3 protein is CASSSPGGSGNTIYF.

Note on this clone: The observed sequence ends 3 residues before the CDR3 terminus, with the missing tail filled in from the germline J gene. The chain employs TRBV7-2 and TRBJ2-1; a possible D gene is TRBD2 (5 bases). The germline V gene has CDR1 SGHTA and CDR2 FQGNSA. The CDR3 runs to 15 residues. V shed 1 base and J shed 0 bases, with 7 bases lying between them. CDR3 sequence reads: CASSLGRGSYNEQFF. The sequenced CDR3 bases are TGTGCCAGCAGCTTAGGTCGGGGCTCCTACAATGAG.

As to this clone: The junction departs from germline at one end; a sequencing error may be responsible. The CDR3 extends 3 residues past the end of the read, so its final part is completed from the germline J gene. The sample carries other DNA sequences with the same CDR3. The rearrangement uses TRBV7-9 and TRBJ2-3, with 8 bases aligning to TRBD1. Germline lookup yields CDR1 SEHNR and CDR2 FQNEAQ (reference sequence). The CDR3 is 14 residues long. CDR3 DNA (partial): TGTGCCAGCAGCTTCGGGACAGGCACCGATACG. The encoded protein is CASSFGTGTDT. The whole CDR3 sequence is CASSFGTGTDTQYF.

As regards this clone: The CDR3 is cut off 3 residues early in the read; its end comes from the germline J gene. The chain employs TRBV5-1 and TRBJ1-1; 8 bases fit TRBD1. The germline V gene encodes CDR1 SGHRS and CDR2 YFSETQ. V gave up 1 base and J gave up 3 bases; unmatched junction bases: 5. The CDR3 is 15 residues long. CDR3 loop: CASSLLTGGDTEAFF. The CDR3 DNA, read in part, is TGCGCCAGCAGCTTGCTAACAGGGGGGGACACTGAA.

In regard to this clone: The CDR3 end is not reached by the read, which stops 3 residues before it; the germline J gene fills it in. This chain uses TRBV4-1 with TRBJ1-1; D perhaps matches TRBD1 (5 bases). Germline assignment: CDR1 MGHRA and CDR2 YSYEKL. This CDR3 is 13 amino acids long. The covered CDR3 bases are TGCGCCAGCAGCCACGTGGGGGGGAACGAA. Translation gives CASSHVGGNE. The whole CDR3 protein reads CASSHVGGNEAFF.

The sequenced CDR3 bases are TGTGCCAGCAGCTTAGAAGCCTACGAG. Translating it yields CASSLEAYE. The whole CDR3 sequence reads CASSLEAYEAFF. This sequence joins TRBV7-9 and TRBJ1-1; unclear D gene. The CDR3 extends 3 residues past the end of the read, so its final part is completed from the germline J gene. The CDR3 consists of 12 residues. Germline-derived CDR1 and CDR2 are SEHNR and FQNEAQ (reference sequence). The entire variable domain, with the rest obtained from reference TRBV7-9 and TRBJ1-1, is as follows: DTGVSQNPRHKITKRGQNVTFRCDPISEHNRLYWYRQTLGQGPEFLTYFQNEAQLEKSRLLSDRFSAERPKGSFSTLEIQRTEQGDSAMYLCASSLEAYEAFFGQGTRLTVV.

As for this clone: The read ends 3 residues early relative to the CDR3; the germline J gene fills the gap. The same CDR3 arises from other DNA sequences in this sample as well. The chain combines TRBV5-6 with TRBJ1-3; 9 bases fit TRBD1. This CDR3 spans 14 amino acids. V shed 4 bases, J shed 4 bases, and the junction held 3 bases outside the gene matches. Germline CDR1 SGHDT, CDR2 YYEEEE. The part of the CDR3 DNA that was read is TGTGCCAGCAGCAACAGGGGGCTAGGAAACACC. Protein product: CASSNRGLGNT. The whole CDR3 protein is CASSNRGLGNTIYF.